The 13 T cell receptor beta chains given below trace back to one sample, sequenced in a study of T cell responses to AZD1222 COVID-19 vaccine. Sequenced by immunoSEQ multiplex PCR; TCRdb stores in-frame clones only, minus some. Among about 180,000 clones listed, approximately 88% were seen once. The sample was peripheral blood, taken on day 0 of AZD1222 vaccination. The source is an adult in good health.

The J gene is TRBJ1-6, the V gene TRBV11-3; 9 positions agree with TRBD1. The CDR3 totals 15 residues. In germline, CDR1 is SGHNT, CDR2 YENEEA. Trimming removed 5 bases from V and 7 bases from J; junction bases left unmatched: 6. The CDR3 region is CASSAGTGSNSPLHF. CDR3 sequence (DNA): TGTGCCAGCAGCGCAGGGACAGGGTCGAATTCACCCCTCCACTTT.

The chain couples TRBV9 to TRBJ1-1; 10 bases map to TRBD1. The germline V gene encodes CDR1 SGDLS and CDR2 YYNGEE. J gave up 5 bases and V 0 bases, and 4 bases lay outside the gene matches. This CDR3 is 15 amino acids long. CDR3 DNA: TGTGCCAGCAGCGTAGTCGGACAGGGGGTGACTGAAGCTTTCTTT. Protein sequence: CASSVVGQGVTEAFF.

Here the CDR3 reads CASSSLGGTSTDTQYF. The CDR3, as DNA: TGTGCCAGCAGCTCCCTGGGGGGGACTAGCACAGATACGCAGTATTTT. The rearrangement uses TRBV7-3 and TRBJ2-3; the match to TRBD2 covers 7 bases. CDR1 SGHTA and CDR2 FQGTGA come from the germline V gene. The CDR3 is made up of 16 amino acids. V shed 4 bases, J shed 0 bases, and the junction held 7 bases outside the gene matches.

The chain recombines TRBV18 with TRBJ1-5; D is unclear. The CDR3 length is 14 residues. Deletions cut 6 bases from V and 5 bases from J, with 14 bases between. In germline, CDR1 is KGHSH, CDR2 LQKENI. Here the CDR3 reads CASSRADGDQPQHF. In nucleotides, the CDR3 is TGTGCCAGCTCCCGGGCGGACGGGGATCAGCCCCAGCATTTT.

J is TRBJ2-7 and V is TRBV9, with D possibly matching TRBD1 (6 bases). Germline assignment: CDR1 SGDLS and CDR2 YYNGEE. The CDR3 contains 15 residues. Trimming took off 0 bases at V and 3 bases at J, with 13 bases between the two ends. CDR3 amino acids: CASSVGVQGLYEQYF. The CDR3 nucleotides read TGTGCCAGCAGCGTAGGGGTACAGGGCCTCTACGAGCAGTACTTC.

The chain uses TRBV18 and TRBJ1-2; TRBD1 matches at 9 bases. CDR1 KGHSH and CDR2 LQKENI come from the germline V gene. Trimming took 3 bases from V and 6 from J; bases not matched to a gene: 14. CDR3 size: 17 residues. CDR3 protein: CASSPSGSRTGEDGYTF. DNA for the CDR3: TGTGCCAGCTCACCCTCTGGGTCAAGGACAGGGGAGGATGGCTACACCTTC. Complete variable domain (other parts from reference TRBV18 and TRBJ1-2): NAGVMQNPRHLVRRRGQEARLRCSPMKGHSHVYWYRQLPEEGLKFMVYLQKENIIDESGMPKERFSAEFPKEGPSILRIQQVVRGDSAAYFCASSPSGSRTGEDGYTFGSGTRLTVV.

The genes are TRBV5-6 and TRBJ2-7; 7 nucleotides line up with TRBD1. CDR3 length: 14 amino acids. CDR1 SGHDT and CDR2 YYEEEE come from the germline V gene. Trimming removed 0 bases from V and 3 bases from J; junction bases left unmatched: 3. The CDR3 loop reads CASSLVRGRYEQYV. The CDR3 DNA sequence: TGTGCCAGCAGCTTGGTAAGGGGGCGCTACGAGCAGTACGTC.

The CDR3 here is CASTARVGGYTF. For the CDR3, the DNA is TGTGCCAGCACCGCCAGGGTGGGTGGCTACACCTTC. The V gene is TRBV12-3 or TRBV12-4, the J gene TRBJ1-2; D might be TRBD1 (5 bases). CDR3 length equals 12 residues. The V gene lost 7 bases and the J gene lost 7 bases, with 13 bases spanning the gap.

This chain's CDR3 is CASSILGISEQFF. The CDR3 DNA reads as TGTGCCAGTAGTATTTTGGGGATTAGCGAGCAGTTCTTC. V is TRBV19 and J is TRBJ2-1; no firm D call. Germline V gives CDR1 LNHDA, CDR2 SQIVND (reference sequence). This CDR3 is built from 13 residues. V lost 3 bases to trimming and J lost 10 bases, with 13 bases between them.

V gene TRBV30 combines with J gene TRBJ2-7, with unresolved D. V dropped 2 bases and J dropped 3 bases, with 5 bases sitting between them. CDR1 GTSNPN and CDR2 SVGIG come from the germline V gene (reference sequence). The CDR3 sequence is 11 residues long. The CDR3 bases are TGTGCCTGGAGTATAGGCTACGAGCAGTACTTC. This codes for CAWSIGYEQYF. The whole variable domain, remainder taken from reference TRBV30 and TRBJ2-7, is SQTIHQWPATLVQPVGSPLSLECTVEGTSNPNLYWYRQAAGRGLQLLFYSVGIGQISSEVPQNLSASRPQDRQFILSSKKLLLSDSGFYLCAWSIGYEQYFGPGTRLTVT.

This chain joins TRBV6-5 and TRBJ1-6, with D possibly being TRBD1 (5 bases). Trimming removed 6 bases at V and 7 bases at J, with 10 bases between. There are 13 residues in the CDR3. From germline, CDR1 is MNHEY and CDR2 SVGAGI. The CDR3 coding sequence is TGTGCCAGCAGGGGGGTGGGAAATTCACCCCTCCACTTT. This gives the protein CASRGVGNSPLHF.

The gene calls are TRBV9 and TRBJ2-3; the match to TRBD2 covers 7 bases. There are 14 residues in the CDR3. The germline CDR1 and CDR2 sequences are SGDLS and YYNGEE. Trimming removed 5 bases from V and 0 bases from J; junction bases left unmatched: 3. For the CDR3, the DNA is TGTGCCAGCAGTCGTAGCGGGAGCACAGATACGCAGTATTTT. Protein sequence: CASSRSGSTDTQYF.

The chain has TRBV7-3 and TRBJ2-2, with 7 bases matching TRBD2. The CDR3 spans 14 residues. Germline CDR1 and CDR2: SGHTA and FQGTGA. Trimming took 2 bases from V and 4 from J; bases not matched to a gene: 1. Written as DNA, the CDR3 is TGTGCCAGCAGCTTAGGGAGGGTCACCGGGGAGCTGTTTTTT. Translated, it gives CASSLGRVTGELFF.